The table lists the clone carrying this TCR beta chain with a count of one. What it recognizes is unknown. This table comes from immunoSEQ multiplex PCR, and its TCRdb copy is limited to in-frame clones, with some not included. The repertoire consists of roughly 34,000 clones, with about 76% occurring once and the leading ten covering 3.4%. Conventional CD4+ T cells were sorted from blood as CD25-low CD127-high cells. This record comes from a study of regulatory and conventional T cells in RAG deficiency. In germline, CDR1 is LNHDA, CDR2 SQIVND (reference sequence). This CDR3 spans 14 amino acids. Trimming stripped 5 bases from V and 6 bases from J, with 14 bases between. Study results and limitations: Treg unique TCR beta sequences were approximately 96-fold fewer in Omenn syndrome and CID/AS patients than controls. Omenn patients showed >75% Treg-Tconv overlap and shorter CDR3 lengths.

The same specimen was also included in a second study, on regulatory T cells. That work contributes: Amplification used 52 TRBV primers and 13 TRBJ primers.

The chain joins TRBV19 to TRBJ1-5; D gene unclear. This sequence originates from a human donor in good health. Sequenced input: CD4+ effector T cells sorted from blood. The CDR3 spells CASSVTGYLQPQHF. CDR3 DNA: TGTGCCAGTAGTGTGACCGGGTATCTTCAGCCCCAGCATTTT.